The 18 T cell receptor beta chains below all came from one sample that was sequenced in a study of T cells in localized non-small cell lung cancer. The table came from immunoSEQ multiplex PCR; TCRdb's copy has only in-frame clones and leaves some out. Of approximately 72,000 clones detected, roughly four fifths appear once; the ten largest clones hold around an eighth. Here the sequenced sample was peripheral blood, taken before any cancer treatment. The receptors shown here come from a female donor over 55 with stage I lung adenocarcinoma.

V gene TRBV9 combines with J gene TRBJ2-3; 7 bases map to TRBD2. This CDR3 is built from 15 residues. The junction had 9 bases not matched to a gene; V was cut back by 3 bases and J by 5 bases. Germline CDR1 SGDLS, CDR2 YYNGEE. For the CDR3, the DNA is TGTGCCAGCAGCGCGGGACTAAGGAGTGGAGATACGCAGTATTTT. Protein sequence: CASSAGLRSGDTQYF.

CDR3 coding DNA: TGCAGCGTTGACAGGGGGATTTCGGTTTCCCAGTACTTC. Translation gives CSVDRGISVSQYF. The chain carries TRBV29-1 and TRBJ2-5; 7 bases map to TRBD1. V dropped 3 bases and J dropped 9; count of bases not matched to a gene: 10. The CDR3 totals 13 residues. CDR1 SQVTM and CDR2 ANQGSEA come from the germline V gene.

J is TRBJ2-3 and V is TRBV11-2; possible D gene TRBD2, 6 bases. The CDR3 is 15 residues long. Germline-derived CDR1 and CDR2 are SGHAT and FQNNGV. V lost 1 base to trimming and J lost 4 bases, with 12 bases between them. This CDR3 is CASSLAPLASDTQYF. The CDR3 coding sequence is TGTGCCAGCAGCTTAGCCCCACTAGCCTCAGATACGCAGTATTTT.

The chain joins TRBV6-9 to TRBJ1-4; D not certain. Trimming took off 6 bases at V and 1 base at J, with 9 bases between the two ends. The germline V gene has CDR1 MNHGY and CDR2 SVAAGI. CDR3 length equals 14 residues. CDR3 in amino acids: CASSWLGTNEKLFF. The DNA for the CDR3 is TGTGCCAGCAGCTGGTTGGGAACTAATGAAAAACTGTTTTTT.

This clone was seen a few times. This chain links TRBV7-3 with TRBJ2-1; D not resolved. V was pared by 2 bases and J by 8 bases, with 13 bases between. This CDR3 spans 14 amino acids. The germline V gene encodes CDR1 SGHTA and CDR2 FQGTGA. CDR3 protein: CASSLAGEFDEQFF. The CDR3 bases are TGTGCCAGCAGCTTAGCTGGAGAGTTCGATGAGCAGTTCTTC.

This clone was counted a few times. This chain connects TRBV10-3 to TRBJ2-7, with a possible D match to TRBD1 (5 bases). The CDR3 loop spans 12 amino acids. Trimming took 4 bases from V and 1 from J, leaving 5 bases between them. Germline loops: CDR1 ENHRY, CDR2 SYGVKD. CDR3 coding DNA: TGTGCCATCAGTGGACAGTCCTACGAGCAGTACTTC. Its translation: CAISGQSYEQYF.

This clone was counted between two and nine times. The genes are TRBV6-1 and TRBJ1-1; no clear D. The germline V and J ends were trimmed by 0 bases and 0 bases, with 14 bases remaining between them. The CDR3 sequence is 17 residues long. Germline assignment: CDR1 MNHNS and CDR2 SASEGT. CDR3 sequence (DNA): TGTGCCAGCAGTGAAGCGCGGTGGGAAACTCTGAACACTGAAGCTTTCTTT. This encodes CASSEARWETLNTEAFF.

This clone occurred once. V usage is TRBV7-8 and J usage is TRBJ2-1, with a weak D call TRBD2 (6 bases). V lost 3 bases, J lost 8 bases, and 14 bases lay in between. The CDR3 consists of 14 residues. CDR1 and CDR2 from the germline V gene are SGHVS and FQNEAQ. The CDR3 spells CASSFSEGPHEQFF. For the CDR3, the DNA is TGTGCCAGCAGCTTCTCGGAGGGCCCCCATGAGCAGTTCTTC.

This clone was observed once. The genes are TRBV21-1 and TRBJ2-1. TRBV21-1 is a known pseudogene. This CDR3 spans 14 amino acids. This chain's CDR3 is CASSKYGPPVEQFF. The CDR3 bases are TGTGCCAGCAGCAAATACGGCCCCCCGGTGGAGCAGTTCTTC.

This chain connects TRBV6-6 to TRBJ1-4; D ambiguous. The V gene lost 3 bases and the J gene lost 5 bases, with 16 bases spanning the gap. The length of the CDR3 is 16 residues. The germline V gene has CDR1 MNHNY and CDR2 SVGAGI (reference sequence). The CDR3 is CASSYPFRTGNEKLFF. Here the CDR3 DNA reads TGTGCCAGCAGTTATCCCTTCCGGACGGGAAATGAAAAACTGTTTTTT.

This clone was observed a handful of times. V and J are TRBV2 and TRBJ1-3; D not certain. The germline V gene encodes CDR1 SNHLY and CDR2 FYNNEI. The CDR3 runs to 16 residues. V was shortened by 8 bases and J by 0 bases, with 17 bases between the two germline ends. The CDR3 DNA reads as TGTGCCAGCCAGCAGGCAAATCTTTACTCTGGAAACACCATATATTTT. Protein: CASQQANLYSGNTIYF.

In regard to this clone: Relative to the germline gene, one junction end is altered; a read error may explain this. The CDR3 bases are TGTGCCAGCAGTTTAGTCCAAGAGACCCAGTACTTC. It encodes CASSLVQETQYF. This chain uses TRBV7-9 with TRBJ2-5; D gene unclear. CDR3 length: 12 amino acids. Germline V gives CDR1 SEHNR, CDR2 FQNEAQ (reference sequence).

J is TRBJ1-5 and V is TRBV7-9, with a possible D match to TRBD1 (5 bases). The CDR3 sequence is 12 residues long. V lost 3 bases, J lost 5 bases, and 5 bases lay in between. Germline values: CDR1 SEHNR, CDR2 FQNEAQ (reference sequence). The CDR3 is CASSLGDQPQHF. For the CDR3, the DNA is TGTGCCAGCAGCTTGGGGGATCAGCCCCAGCATTTT.

This clone was seen more than once but under ten times. The J gene is TRBJ1-5, the V gene TRBV4-2, with TRBD1 as a possible D gene (5 bases). The V gene's germline CDR1 is LGHNA and CDR2 YNFKEQ. This CDR3 contains 15 residues. V was clipped by 1 base and J by 7 bases, with 14 bases between them. The CDR3, as DNA: TGTGCCAGCAGCCAAGCGTCAGCCTGGGACCAGCCCCAGCATTTT. Amino acid sequence: CASSQASAWDQPQHF.

The chain joins TRBV6-6 to TRBJ2-7; 7 bases agree with TRBD1. This CDR3 comprises 15 residues. V was pared by 6 bases and J by 1 base, with 9 bases of the junction left unmatched. Germline assignment: CDR1 MNHNY and CDR2 SVGAGI (reference sequence). As DNA, the CDR3 is TGTGCCAGCAGACCCCGACAGGGACCTTCCTACGAGCAGTACTTC. Its protein is CASRPRQGPSYEQYF.

V and J are TRBV28 and TRBJ1-5, with a tentative D call TRBD1 (5 bases). V lost 6 bases to trimming and J lost 0 bases, with 12 bases between them. The CDR3 is 15 amino acids. Germline values: CDR1 MDHEN, CDR2 SYDVKM. The CDR3 nucleotides are TGTGCCAGCAGCTTAACAGGTAATAGCAATCAGCCCCAGCATTTT. It is translated as CASSLTGNSNQPQHF.

The J gene is TRBJ1-4, the V gene TRBV7-6, with a tentative D call TRBD1 (5 bases). The germline V and J ends were trimmed by 5 bases and 0 bases, with 7 bases remaining between them. Germline lookup yields CDR1 SGHVS and CDR2 FNYEAQ. There are 14 residues in the CDR3. CDR3 protein: CASSPGPTNEKLFF. CDR3 DNA sequence: TGTGCCAGCAGCCCAGGGCCAACTAATGAAAAACTGTTTTTT.

The chain is built from TRBV5-1 and TRBJ2-5, with 9 bases lining up with TRBD2. CDR1 and CDR2 (germline): SGHRS, YFSETQ. J was trimmed by 4 bases and V by 3 bases; bases with no gene match: 4. The CDR3 runs 14 residues. CDR3 loop: CASSSATSGETQYF. The CDR3 coding sequence is TGCGCCAGCAGCTCCGCGACTAGCGGAGAGACCCAGTACTTC. The full variable domain, with the rest looked up from reference TRBV5-1 and TRBJ2-5, is KAGVTQTPRYLIKTRGQQVTLSCSPISGHRSVSWYQQTPGQGLQFLFEYFSETQRNKGNFPGRFSGRQFSNSRSEMNVSTLELGDSALYLCASSSATSGETQYFGPGTRLLVL.